The rows below give T cell receptor beta chains drawn from one sample of a study of blood T cell repertoires in COVID-19. Data came from immunoSEQ multiplex PCR; TCRdb stores just in-frame clones and leaves some out. The profile covers almost 40,000 clones, with approximately 85% appearing a single time and 4% to 5% taken by the ten largest. The sequenced sample consisted of peripheral blood. The receptors come from a man aged 55 to 70 with acute or convalescent COVID-19. The CDR3 runs from the conserved cysteine through the conserved F or W.

j_gene: TRBJ2-1; len: 19; v_gene: TRBV11-2; CDR3aa: CASSLDRRTSGRDNNEQFF
j_gene: TRBJ1-6; len: 14; v_gene: TRBV5-1; CDR3aa: CASRDSSYNSPLHF
j_gene: TRBJ1-4; len: 13; v_gene: TRBV7-2; CDR3aa: CASSPRPNEKLFF
j_gene: TRBJ1-1; len: 15; v_gene: TRBV11-3; CDR3aa: CASSLPQGAATEAFF
j_gene: TRBJ1-1; len: 13; v_gene: TRBV10-3; CDR3aa: CAISEGGNTEAFF
j_gene: TRBJ1-1; len: 15; v_gene: TRBV6-5; CDR3aa: CASSHGGDVNTEAFF
j_gene: TRBJ1-1; len: 15; v_gene: TRBV7-2; CDR3aa: CASSATGKGLTEAFF
j_gene: TRBJ2-7; len: 12; v_gene: TRBV28; CDR3aa: CASTSGAYEQYF
j_gene: TRBJ1-1; len: 14; v_gene: TRBV5-1; CDR3aa: CASSAQGKNTEAFF
j_gene: TRBJ1-4; len: 18; v_gene: TRBV15; CDR3aa: CATSRDRGGDATNEKLFF
j_gene: TRBJ1-6; len: 16; v_gene: TRBV3-1/TRBV3-2; CDR3aa: CASSQFSGTPNSPLHF
j_gene: TRBJ1-6; len: 15; v_gene: TRBV19; CDR3aa: CASRRVDRQNSPLHF
j_gene: TRBJ2-1; len: 14; v_gene: TRBV5-1; CDR3aa: CASSSIPSGDEQFF
j_gene: TRBJ1-2; len: 16; v_gene: TRBV3-1/TRBV3-2; CDR3aa: CASSQDTGSGYIGYTF
j_gene: TRBJ1-2; len: 13; v_gene: TRBV5-6; CDR3aa: CASSFIGGYGYTF
j_gene: TRBJ2-7; len: 15; v_gene: TRBV15; CDR3aa: CATSRGRGETYEQYF
j_gene: TRBJ2-1; len: 13; v_gene: TRBV6-2/TRBV6-3; CDR3aa: CASSGGTSDEQFF
j_gene: TRBJ1-1; len: 16; v_gene: TRBV5-4; CDR3aa: CASSLGAGTTNTEAFF
j_gene: TRBJ2-7; len: 14; v_gene: TRBV6-5; CDR3aa: CASTPSGQRGEQYF
j_gene: TRBJ2-2; len: 13; v_gene: TRBV10-3; CDR3aa: CAINESREVELFF
j_gene: TRBJ1-2; len: 14; v_gene: TRBV2; CDR3aa: CASNPTGLDYGYTF
j_gene: TRBJ1-4; len: 15; v_gene: TRBV5-8; CDR3aa: CASSRIQGYNEKLFF
j_gene: TRBJ2-7; len: 14; v_gene: TRBV7-9; CDR3aa: CASSLGTAVLEQYF
j_gene: TRBJ2-5; len: 13; v_gene: TRBV11-1; CDR3aa: CASSFGRAGTQYF
j_gene: TRBJ2-3; len: 15; v_gene: TRBV10-3; CDR3aa: CAISESTPRADTQYF
j_gene: TRBJ1-2; len: 13; v_gene: TRBV30; CDR3aa: CAWSARRGQGYTF
j_gene: TRBJ2-3; len: 13; v_gene: TRBV3-1/TRBV3-2; CDR3aa: CASSRTGGDTQYF
j_gene: TRBJ1-1; len: 14; v_gene: TRBV7-8; CDR3aa: CASSLGSTTGRAFF
j_gene: TRBJ2-1; len: 15; v_gene: TRBV6-2/TRBV6-3; CDR3aa: CASSDTSGSHNEQFF
j_gene: TRBJ1-4; len: 15; v_gene: TRBV28; CDR3aa: CASSSMTGGYEKLFF
j_gene: TRBJ1-6; len: 15; v_gene: TRBV6-5; CDR3aa: CASSPTGPDNSPLHF
j_gene: TRBJ2-7; len: 11; v_gene: TRBV28; CDR3aa: CASSWGGEQYF
j_gene: TRBJ1-2; len: 14; v_gene: TRBV4-3; CDR3aa: CASSQGVDNYGYTF
j_gene: TRBJ2-5; len: 16; v_gene: TRBV9; CDR3aa: CASSVATQGGQETQYF
j_gene: TRBJ1-5; len: 14; v_gene: TRBV5-4; CDR3aa: CASSLQGSNQPQHF
j_gene: TRBJ2-2; len: 13; v_gene: TRBV10-1; CDR3aa: CASSQGLGTELFF
j_gene: TRBJ2-7; len: 17; v_gene: TRBV5-4; CDR3aa: CASSLYLAGGVSYEQYF
j_gene: TRBJ2-7; len: 15; v_gene: TRBV10-2; CDR3aa: CASRKGLAGETEQYF
j_gene: TRBJ1-2; len: 14; v_gene: TRBV28; CDR3aa: CASLGAPGFNGYTF
j_gene: TRBJ2-7; len: 17; v_gene: TRBV7-9; CDR3aa: CASSLYRGGQGNDEQYF
j_gene: TRBJ2-7; len: 13; v_gene: TRBV7-2; CDR3aa: CASSQDSSYEQYF
j_gene: TRBJ1-2; len: 11; v_gene: TRBV29-1; CDR3aa: CSAGLPDGYTF
j_gene: TRBJ2-2; len: 17; v_gene: TRBV30; CDR3aa: CAWSVRTGGWNTGELFF
j_gene: TRBJ2-1; len: 15; v_gene: TRBV3-1/TRBV3-2; CDR3aa: CASSPRAGGNGEQFF
j_gene: TRBJ2-7; len: 13; v_gene: TRBV6-2/TRBV6-3; CDR3aa: CASSPTLVSEQYF